Presented here are 27 T cell receptor beta chains from one specimen sequenced in a study of control samples from healthy donors and cancer patients. Using immunoSEQ multiplex PCR, the repertoire was profiled, and TCRdb retains in-frame clones only, with some absent. The table includes roughly 130,000 clones, approximately 90% detected once. The specimen was blood. Source of these receptors: a man aged 18 to 35 in good health.

The J gene is TRBJ2-1, the V gene TRBV5-6, with a possible D match to TRBD1 (6 bases). The CDR3 is made up of 16 amino acids. Germline CDR1 and CDR2: SGHDT and YYEEEE. Between the trimmed V and J ends, which lost 1 base and 5 bases, there was a span of 16 bases. CDR3 coding DNA: TGTGCCAGCAGCTTGTATGTGGGGGCCATCGACAATGAGCAGTTCTTC. Its protein product is CASSLYVGAIDNEQFF.

This chain links TRBV10-3 with TRBJ2-5, with 7 positions matching TRBD1. Germline CDR1 and CDR2: ENHRY and SYGVKD. This CDR3 is 15 amino acids long. After removal of 4 bases from V and 1 base from J, the junction contained 6 bases not matched to a gene. CDR3 coding DNA: TGTGCCATCAGTGCGACAGGGCTACCCCAAGAGACCCAGTACTTC. It translates to CAISATGLPQETQYF.

The chain links TRBV25-1 to TRBJ2-5; D perhaps matches TRBD2 (6 bases). CDR3 length equals 14 residues. Germline loops: CDR1 MGHDK, CDR2 SYGVNS. V lost 4 bases and J 5 bases, leaving 14 bases between the germline ends. CDR3 in amino acids: CASSGEVGIETQYF. CDR3 DNA sequence: TGTGCCAGCAGTGGGGAGGTAGGGATTGAGACCCAGTACTTC.

J is TRBJ2-3 and V is TRBV6-6, with unresolved D. Germline CDR1 MNHNY, CDR2 SVGAGI (reference sequence). This CDR3 is 13 amino acids long. V was trimmed by 2 bases and J by 0 bases, leaving 3 bases between them. The CDR3 bases are TGTGCCAGCAGTTACGTCAGCACAGATACGCAGTATTTT. Its protein product is CASSYVSTDTQYF.

The V gene is TRBV4-1, the J gene TRBJ2-7; 8 nucleotides match TRBD1. The junction had 10 bases not matched to a gene; V was cut back by 4 bases and J by 2 bases. This CDR3 region has 16 residues. Germline V gene data show CDR1 as MGHRA and CDR2 as YSYEKL. The CDR3 sequence: CASSRSGDRPTYEQYF. CDR3 in DNA: TGCGCCAGCAGCCGTTCAGGGGACAGGCCTACCTACGAGCAGTACTTC.

This chain links TRBV6-1 with TRBJ1-6; no clear D. The length of the CDR3 is 12 residues. Trimming removed 1 base at V and 8 bases at J, with 3 bases between. The germline V gene has CDR1 MNHNS and CDR2 SASEGT. The CDR3 DNA sequence: TGTGCCAGCAGTGAAGGGTATTCACCCCTCCACTTT. Encoded protein: CASSEGYSPLHF.

The V gene is TRBV2, the J gene TRBJ2-5; possible D gene TRBD2, 6 bases. The CDR3 length is 16 residues. Germline V CDR1 and CDR2: SNHLY, FYNNEI. Between the trimmed V and J ends, which lost 7 bases and 2 bases, there was a span of 20 bases. The CDR3 region is CASNLFWGVRQETQYF. The DNA of the CDR3 is TGTGCCAGCAATCTTTTCTGGGGGGTGAGGCAAGAGACCCAGTACTTC.

V is TRBV5-1 and J is TRBJ2-7; TRBD1 aligns across 8 bases. Germline CDR1 is SGHRS and CDR2 is YFSETQ. There are 15 residues in the CDR3. The J segment lost 3 bases and the V segment lost 0 bases, leaving 5 bases of the junction unmatched. In DNA, the CDR3 is TGCGCCAGCAGCTTGGCAGGGGGCGCAAACTACGAGCAGTACTTC. As protein: CASSLAGGANYEQYF.

The J gene is TRBJ1-1, the V gene TRBV7-6; 8 bases align to TRBD1. This CDR3 has 13 amino acids. J lost 11 bases, V lost 5 bases, and 10 bases had no gene match. Germline CDR1 SGHVS, CDR2 FNYEAQ. Here the CDR3 reads CASSRTSDRAAFF. CDR3 in DNA: TGTGCCAGCAGCCGGACGTCGGACAGGGCGGCTTTCTTT.

The chain recombines TRBV21-1 with TRBJ1-6; TRBD1, the D gene given by the table, was not confirmed from the DNA. TRBV21-1 is tagged as a pseudogene. The CDR3 extends over 15 amino acids. As DNA, the CDR3 is TGTGCCAGCAGCAGATCAAGGGGGACGCATTCACCCCTCCACTTT. Protein sequence: CASSRSRGTHSPLHF.

This clone was observed a handful of times. This chain connects TRBV11-2 to TRBJ1-1; D gene uncertain. There are 12 residues in the CDR3. Germline CDR1 SGHAT, CDR2 FQNNGV. V lost 2 bases and J 8 bases, leaving 9 bases between the germline ends. As DNA, the CDR3 is TGTGCCAGCAGCTTAACGTTAGACGAAGCTTTCTTT. It encodes CASSLTLDEAFF.

This chain links TRBV7-9 with TRBJ1-5; no reliable D call. Trimming pared 0 bases from V and 3 bases from J, leaving 12 bases between. Germline V CDR1 and CDR2: SEHNR, FQNEAQ (reference sequence). The CDR3 is 16 residues long. This CDR3 is CASSLAGGTVNQPQHF. The CDR3 DNA reads as TGTGCCAGCAGCTTAGCGGGCGGTACGGTCAATCAGCCCCAGCATTTT.

V usage is TRBV7-9 and J usage is TRBJ1-3; TRBD1 might be the D (6 bases). Looked up from germline, CDR1 is SEHNR and CDR2 is FQNEAQ (reference sequence). V was clipped by 4 bases and J by 1 base, with 11 bases between them. The CDR3 is made up of 15 amino acids. CDR3 sequence (DNA): TGTGCCAGCAGCTCGCCTCAGGGGTCTGGAAACACCATATATTTT. Amino acids: CASSSPQGSGNTIYF.

This clone was observed a single time. The J gene is TRBJ2-5, the V gene TRBV5-8, with 7 bases fitting TRBD2. Germline values: CDR1 SGHTS, CDR2 YDEGEE. J lost 1 base, V lost 2 bases, and 5 bases had no gene match. This CDR3 has 15 residues. The CDR3 DNA follows: TGTGCCAGCAGCTTAGCGGGGTCGGGCCAAGAGACCCAGTACTTC. It yields the protein CASSLAGSGQETQYF.

V usage is TRBV19 and J usage is TRBJ2-2; possible D gene TRBD1, 5 bases. CDR3 length: 15 amino acids. Germline CDR1 and CDR2: LNHDA and SQIVND (reference sequence). Trimming took off 4 bases at V and 3 bases at J, with 12 bases between the two ends. The DNA for the CDR3 is TGTGCCAGTAGTAGTCGGCAGGGCGACACCGGGGAGCTGTTTTTT. Translated: CASSSRQGDTGELFF.

With respect to this clone: Additional DNA sequences in this sample encode the identical CDR3. This chain connects TRBV5-5 to TRBJ1-4; D not resolved. Germline V CDR1 and CDR2: SGHKS, YYEKEE (reference sequence). The CDR3 is made up of 14 amino acids. Trimming pared 0 bases from V and 4 bases from J, leaving 7 bases between. CDR3 amino acids: CASSLGGRNEKLFF. The CDR3 region has the DNA TGTGCCAGCAGCTTGGGGGGTCGTAATGAAAAACTGTTTTTT.

The J gene is TRBJ1-4, the V gene TRBV29-1; TRBD1 aligns across 10 bases. Germline values: CDR1 SQVTM, CDR2 ANQGSEA. This CDR3 comprises 16 residues. V trimming: 0 bases; J trimming: 7 bases; junction bases outside the gene matches: 8. DNA of the CDR3: TGCAGCGTTGAAGATCGGACAGGACAGGGGGGTGAAAAACTGTTTTTT. Protein product: CSVEDRTGQGGEKLFF.

The chain is built from TRBV25-1 and TRBJ2-2; the match to TRBD1 covers 9 bases. CDR3 length equals 15 residues. Trimming took 7 bases from V and 6 from J; bases not matched to a gene: 9. Germline CDR1 reads MGHDK; CDR2 reads SYGVNS. The CDR3 loop is CASTPTGGRPGELFF. CDR3 sequence (DNA): TGTGCCAGCACTCCGACAGGGGGAAGACCCGGGGAGCTGTTTTTT.

V is TRBV7-7 and J is TRBJ2-5, with 7 bases aligning to TRBD1. The CDR3 is 14 amino acids. V trimming: 5 bases; J trimming: 2 bases; junction bases outside the gene matches: 5. The germline gives CDR1 SSHAT, CDR2 FNYEAQ (reference sequence). CDR3 in DNA: TGTGCCAGCAGCCGGACACAGGGGCAAGAGACCCAGTACTTC. This translates into CASSRTQGQETQYF.

The chain couples TRBV11-2 to TRBJ2-3; D gene ambiguous. V dropped 5 bases and J dropped 1 base, with 4 bases sitting between them. The CDR3 covers 12 residues. The V gene's germline CDR1 is SGHAT and CDR2 FQNNGV. The CDR3 region has the DNA TGTGCCAGCAGCCCAGGCACAGATACGCAGTATTTT. This codes for CASSPGTDTQYF. The full variable domain, completed using reference TRBV11-2 and TRBJ2-3, is EAGVAQSPRYKIIEKRQSVAFWCNPISGHATLYWYQQILGQGPKLLIQFQNNGVVDDSQLPKDRFSAERLKGVDSTLKIQPAKLEDSAVYLCASSPGTDTQYFGPGTRLTVL.

The V gene is TRBV6-1, the J gene TRBJ2-3; 9 nucleotides align to TRBD2. This CDR3 spans 14 amino acids. From germline, CDR1 is MNHNS and CDR2 SASEGT. V trimming: 3 bases; J trimming: 4 bases; junction bases outside the gene matches: 2. The CDR3 nucleotides are TGTGCCAGCAGTGAGGCGGGGGGGTCAGATACGCAGTATTTT. This codes for CASSEAGGSDTQYF.

This chain links TRBV14 with TRBJ1-4; unclear D gene. The CDR3 runs 15 residues. V shed 2 bases and J shed 7 bases, with 14 bases lying between them. CDR1 and CDR2 from the germline V gene are SGHDN and FVKESK. Written as DNA, the CDR3 is TGTGCCAGCAGCCAAAACGACGGGAGGGTTGAAAAACTGTTTTTT. Translating it yields CASSQNDGRVEKLFF.

This clone is a singleton in its sample. This rearrangement joins TRBV9 to TRBJ2-5, with 15 nucleotides matching TRBD2. There are 17 residues in the CDR3. The V and J ends lost 4 bases and 5 bases, in that order; junction bases with no gene match: 9. CDR1 and CDR2 (germline): SGDLS, YYNGEE. CDR3 in DNA: TGTGCCAGCAGCCCTCGGACTAGCGGGGGGGCCGGGGAGACCCAGTACTTC. Residues: CASSPRTSGGAGETQYF.

The genes are TRBV7-6 and TRBJ2-7, with D maybe TRBD1 (5 bases). This CDR3 region has 13 residues. Germline CDR1 SGHVS, CDR2 FNYEAQ. Trimming took 5 bases from V and 3 from J, leaving 11 bases between them. The CDR3 nucleotides read TGTGCCAGCAGCCCCGACAGTTACTACGAGCAGTACTTC. Its protein is CASSPDSYYEQYF.

The chain joins TRBV19 to TRBJ2-7; D is possibly TRBD2 (5 bases). The CDR3 length is 15 residues. V was cut by 5 bases and J by 3 bases, with 17 bases left in between. Germline CDR1 reads LNHDA; CDR2 reads SQIVND (reference sequence). The CDR3 nucleotides read TGTGCCAGTAGTCAAGGGAGAAGAAGATTCTACGAGCAGTACTTC. It yields the protein CASSQGRRRFYEQYF.

This clone was counted a single time. The rearrangement links TRBV3-1 (or the pseudogene TRBV3-2) to TRBJ1-1; D is undetermined. CDR3 length: 11 residues. V lost 0 bases to trimming and J lost 12 bases, with 8 bases between them. Germline CDR1 is LGHDT and CDR2 is YNNKEL (reference sequence). The CDR3 sequence is CASSQDGQTFF. For the CDR3, the DNA is TGTGCCAGCAGCCAAGACGGGCAGACTTTCTTT.

The V call is TRBV20-1, the J call TRBJ1-1; D uncertain. V was trimmed by 3 bases and J by 1 base, leaving 3 bases between them. The CDR3 has 11 amino acids. Germline V gene sequence: CDR1 DFQATT, CDR2 SNEGSKA (reference sequence). CDR3 bases: TGCAGTGCTAGGCGGAACACTGAAGCTTTCTTT. Its translation is CSARRNTEAFF.